The present entry profiles one T cell receptor (beta chain) with its context. Sequencing was at deep level. Here immunoSEQ multiplex PCR was the method, and the copy in TCRdb shows in-frame clones only, minus some. The sample carries approximately 530,000 clones, 90% to 97% recorded once. These data come from a study of shared clonotypes between healthy human individuals. Study at large: A few men and a couple of women, aged 18 to 49, were donors.

The CDR3 covers 14 residues. V lost 4 bases and J lost 12, with 16 bases in between. Germline V gene lookup returns CDR1 LNHDA and CDR2 SQIVND (reference sequence). The chain has TRBV19 and TRBJ2-6; D not certain. This TCR was recovered from a woman aged 25-40 years in good health. Material: naive CD4+ T cells sorted from blood. Subset meaning: CD45RA+ positively selected. CDR3 region: CASSNVAAIAVLTF. The CDR3 DNA reads as TGTGCCAGTAGTAATGTGGCCGCTATCGCCGTCCTGACTTTC.